This entry features one TCR beta chain sequence. As yet, its antigen is unknown. The data were taken from a study of a mutant IDH1 vaccine in newly diagnosed glioma. Overall study: Treated patients were roughly 60% male, roughly 38% female, mean age around 40 years.

Study-wide findings and caveats: No link was apparently found between pseudoprogression and changes in top peripheral T cell clonotypes.

Time point described: week 5, during vaccination. Each vaccine dose was 300 ug of mutant IDH1 20-mer peptide, with topical imiquimod. Assay: immunoSEQ multiplex PCR; the TCRdb copy retains only in-frame clones and omits some. The repertoire has 50,000 to 55,000 clones, 78% of them found once; the top ten carry around 4.9%. Trimming took 4 bases from V and 0 from J, leaving 10 bases between them. The CDR3 covers 14 residues. Germline V gives CDR1 SGDLS, CDR2 YYNGEE. The rearrangement links TRBV9 to TRBJ1-2; no reliable D call. The sequencing here drew on PBMCs, taken from a glioma patient whose treatment included an IDH1 peptide vaccine. The TCR sequence derives from a man aged 50-59 years with glioma. CDR3 loop: CASSYATSNYGYTF. CDR3 bases: TGTGCCAGCAGCTATGCAACTTCTAACTATGGCTACACCTTC.